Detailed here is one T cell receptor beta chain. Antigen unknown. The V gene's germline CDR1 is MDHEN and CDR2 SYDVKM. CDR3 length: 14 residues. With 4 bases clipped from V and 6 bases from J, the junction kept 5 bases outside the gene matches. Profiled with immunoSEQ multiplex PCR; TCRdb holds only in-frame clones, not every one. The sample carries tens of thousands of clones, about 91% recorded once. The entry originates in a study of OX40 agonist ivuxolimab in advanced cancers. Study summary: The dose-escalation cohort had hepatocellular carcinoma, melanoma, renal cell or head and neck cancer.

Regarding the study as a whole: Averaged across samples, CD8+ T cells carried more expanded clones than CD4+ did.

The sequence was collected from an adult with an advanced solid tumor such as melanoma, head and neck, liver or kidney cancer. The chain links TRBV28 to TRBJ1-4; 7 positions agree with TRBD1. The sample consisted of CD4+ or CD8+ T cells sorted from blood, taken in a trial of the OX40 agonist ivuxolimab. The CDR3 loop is CASSSRGVDEKLFF. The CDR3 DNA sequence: TGTGCCAGCAGTTCCAGGGGGGTGGATGAAAAACTGTTTTTT. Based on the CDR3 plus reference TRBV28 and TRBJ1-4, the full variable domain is DVKVTQSSRYLVKRTGEKVFLECVQDMDHENMFWYRQDPGLGLRLIYFSYDVKMKEKGDIPEGYSVSREKKERFSLILESASTNQTSMYLCASSSRGVDEKLFFGSGTQLSVL.